These 14 T cell receptor beta chains were sequenced from one sample in a study of blood T cell repertoires in COVID-19. The data were produced by immunoSEQ multiplex PCR, yet TCRdb's version contains in-frame clones alone and is incomplete. The sample consists of a few hundred thousand clones, over 70% of them appearing once. Sequencing was carried out using peripheral blood. The source is a woman in her 70s with COVID-19, enrolled during active disease.

The genes are TRBV28 and TRBJ1-2; 7 bases are shared with TRBD1. CDR1 is MDHEN and CDR2 is SYDVKM in the germline V gene. Trimming took 1 base from V and 5 from J; bases not matched to a gene: 10. CDR3 length: 16 residues. CDR3 DNA: TGTGCCAGCAGTTTATTCTCGAGGGGACAGAGGTATGGCTACACCTTC. Its translation is CASSLFSRGQRYGYTF.

V usage is TRBV3-1 (or the pseudogene TRBV3-2) and J usage is TRBJ1-2, with TRBD1 as a possible D gene (6 bases). Germline V gene lookup returns CDR1 LGHDT and CDR2 YNNKEL (reference sequence). V gave up 3 bases and J gave up 4 bases, with 9 bases separating them. The CDR3 spans 13 residues. The CDR3 DNA is TGTGCCAGCAGCCATGGACAGTCCTATGGCTACACCTTC. This encodes CASSHGQSYGYTF.

This clone was detected only a few times. This chain links TRBV3-1 (or the pseudogene TRBV3-2) with TRBJ1-4; 9 nucleotides agree with TRBD1. From germline, CDR1 is LGHDT and CDR2 YNNKEL (reference sequence). The V and J ends lost 5 bases and 8 bases, in that order; junction bases with no gene match: 12. The CDR3 is made up of 16 amino acids. The CDR3 sequence is CASSFGGTGKAEKLFF. CDR3 nucleotide sequence: TGTGCCAGCAGCTTCGGAGGGACAGGGAAGGCGGAAAAACTGTTTTTT.

The chain is built from TRBV18 and TRBJ1-4; 10 positions match TRBD1. V lost 4 bases and J lost 8; bases outside the gene matches: 7. The length of the CDR3 is 15 residues. Germline V gene sequence: CDR1 KGHSH, CDR2 LQKENI. CDR3 bases: TGTGCCAGCTCACTCTCGACAGGGGGCAAGGAAAAACTGTTTTTT. This sequence encodes CASSLSTGGKEKLFF.

The chain has TRBV3-1 (or the pseudogene TRBV3-2) and TRBJ2-1; 8 nucleotides align to TRBD2. Germline loops: CDR1 LGHDT, CDR2 YNNKEL (reference sequence). The CDR3 runs 15 residues. The V gene end was trimmed by 1 base and the J gene end by 9 bases; junction bases not matched to a gene: 8. CDR3 sequence (DNA): TGTGCCAGCAGCCAAGGGGGGACTAGTCTTGGTGAGCAGTTCTTC. Amino acid sequence: CASSQGGTSLGEQFF.

The rearrangement joins TRBV19 to TRBJ2-1, with D possibly being TRBD2 (6 bases). The length of the CDR3 is 11 residues. Germline V gene data show CDR1 as LNHDA and CDR2 as SQIVND (reference sequence). Trimming left V 8 bases short and J 9 bases short, with 11 bases between. In DNA form, the CDR3 reads TGTGCCAGTGGGGGGAACGGTGAGCAGTTCTTC. Protein sequence: CASGGNGEQFF.

The V and J genes are TRBV25-1 and TRBJ1-3; 8 bases are shared with TRBD1. Trimming removed 3 bases from V and 3 bases from J; junction bases left unmatched: 4. Germline V lookup: CDR1 MGHDK, CDR2 SYGVNS. The CDR3 runs to 15 residues. The CDR3 nucleotides are TGTGCCAGCAGTGACAGGGGGCGCGGTGGAAACACCATATATTTT. Translated, it gives CASSDRGRGGNTIYF.

This chain connects TRBV18 to TRBJ2-6; TRBD1 might be the D (5 bases). This CDR3 spans 19 amino acids. The germline CDR1 and CDR2 sequences are KGHSH and LQKENI. The V gene lost 4 bases and the J gene lost 1 base, with 20 bases spanning the gap. CDR3 nucleotides: TGTGCCAGCTCACGCTCCTCCTCCCAGGGTTTTTCTGGGGCCAACGTCCTGACTTTC. Translation: CASSRSSSQGFSGANVLTF.

The chain recombines TRBV3-1 (or the pseudogene TRBV3-2) with TRBJ2-1, with TRBD1 matching 9 bases. The CDR3 contains 16 residues. V lost 1 base and J lost 8; bases outside the gene matches: 9. Germline CDR1 reads LGHDT; CDR2 reads YNNKEL (reference sequence). The CDR3 coding sequence is TGTGCCAGCAGCCAAGGGGGGACAGGGAGTTCGGATGAGCAGTTCTTC. It translates to CASSQGGTGSSDEQFF.

The chain carries TRBV28 and TRBJ1-2; D is unresolved. Germline V lookup: CDR1 MDHEN, CDR2 SYDVKM. The CDR3 consists of 14 residues. V lost 3 bases, J lost 8 bases, and 16 bases lay in between. The CDR3, as DNA: TGTGCCAGCAGTTTGCTCGGAGGAGACATCGGCTACACCTTC. It translates to CASSLLGGDIGYTF.

This rearrangement joins TRBV5-1 to TRBJ2-2; possible D gene TRBD2, 5 bases. Germline V CDR1 and CDR2: SGHRS, YFSETQ. The CDR3 spans 15 residues. Trimming took 1 base from V and 2 from J, leaving 9 bases between them. The CDR3 DNA is TGCGCCAGCAGCTTGAGGTCGGGAAACACCGGGGAGCTGTTTTTT. Translated, it gives CASSLRSGNTGELFF.

The chain joins TRBV20-1 to TRBJ1-2, with D hard to call. Trimming cost V 3 bases and J 0 bases, with 14 bases left between them. Germline CDR1 and CDR2: DFQATT and SNEGSKA (reference sequence). There are 15 residues in the CDR3. The DNA for the CDR3 is TGCAGTGCTAGTTCTATCGGTCCGCCTAACTATGGCTACACCTTC. Amino acids: CSASSIGPPNYGYTF.

The chain employs TRBV11-2 and TRBJ2-7; 9 bases agree with TRBD2. CDR1 is SGHAT and CDR2 is FQNNGV in the germline V gene. V dropped 5 bases and J dropped 4; count of bases not matched to a gene: 9. This CDR3 is 15 amino acids long. The CDR3 sequence is CASSPQAGGLYEQYF. The CDR3 nucleotides are TGTGCCAGCAGCCCCCAAGCGGGAGGCCTTTACGAGCAGTACTTC. The whole variable domain, remainder taken from reference TRBV11-2 and TRBJ2-7, is EAGVAQSPRYKIIEKRQSVAFWCNPISGHATLYWYQQILGQGPKLLIQFQNNGVVDDSQLPKDRFSAERLKGVDSTLKIQPAKLEDSAVYLCASSPQAGGLYEQYFGPGTRLTVT.

This clone was seen only once. The V and J genes are TRBV19 and TRBJ1-2, with 10 bases lining up with TRBD1. V was clipped by 6 bases and J by 3 bases; unmatched bases: 4. Germline CDR1 and CDR2: LNHDA and SQIVND (reference sequence). This CDR3 is 14 amino acids long. CDR3 nucleotides: TGTGCCAGTAGCCCCGGGACAGGGGACTATGGCTACACCTTC. It codes for CASSPGTGDYGYTF. The full variable domain, with the rest looked up from reference TRBV19 and TRBJ1-2, is DGGITQSPKYLFRKEGQNVTLSCEQNLNHDAMYWYRQDPGQGLRLIYYSQIVNDFQKGDIAEGYSVSREKKESFPLTVTSAQKNPTAFYLCASSPGTGDYGYTFGSGTRLTVV.